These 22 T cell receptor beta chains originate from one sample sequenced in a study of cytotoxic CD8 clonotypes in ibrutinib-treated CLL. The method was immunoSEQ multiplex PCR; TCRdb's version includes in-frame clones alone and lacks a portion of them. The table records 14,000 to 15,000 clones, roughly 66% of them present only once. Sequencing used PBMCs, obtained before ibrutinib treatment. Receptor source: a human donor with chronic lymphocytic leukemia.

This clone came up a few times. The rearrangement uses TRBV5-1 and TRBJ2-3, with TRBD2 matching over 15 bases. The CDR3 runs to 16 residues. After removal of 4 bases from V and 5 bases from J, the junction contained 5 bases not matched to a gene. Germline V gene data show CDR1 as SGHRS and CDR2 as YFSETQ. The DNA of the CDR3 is TGCGCCAGCAGCGGGACTAGCGGGAGGTCGGGAGATACGCAGTATTTT. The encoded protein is CASSGTSGRSGDTQYF. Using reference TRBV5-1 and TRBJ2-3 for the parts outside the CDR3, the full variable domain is KAGVTQTPRYLIKTRGQQVTLSCSPISGHRSVSWYQQTPGQGLQFLFEYFSETQRNKGNFPGRFSGRQFSNSRSEMNVSTLELGDSALYLCASSGTSGRSGDTQYFGPGTRLTVL.

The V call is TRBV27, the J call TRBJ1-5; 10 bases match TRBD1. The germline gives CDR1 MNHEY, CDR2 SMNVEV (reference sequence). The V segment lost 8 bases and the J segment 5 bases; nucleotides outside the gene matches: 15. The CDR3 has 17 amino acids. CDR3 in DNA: TGTGCCAGCCGTCGGACAGGGGGAACGGGTTGGGATCAGCCCCAGCATTTT. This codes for CASRRTGGTGWDQPQHF.

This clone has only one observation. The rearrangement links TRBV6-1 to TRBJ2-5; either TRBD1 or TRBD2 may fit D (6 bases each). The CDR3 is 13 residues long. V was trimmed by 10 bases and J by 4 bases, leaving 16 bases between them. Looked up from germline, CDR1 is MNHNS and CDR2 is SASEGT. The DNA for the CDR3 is TGTGCCACCACCCGGAGGGGGAGAGAGACCCAGTACTTC. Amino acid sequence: CATTRRGRETQYF.

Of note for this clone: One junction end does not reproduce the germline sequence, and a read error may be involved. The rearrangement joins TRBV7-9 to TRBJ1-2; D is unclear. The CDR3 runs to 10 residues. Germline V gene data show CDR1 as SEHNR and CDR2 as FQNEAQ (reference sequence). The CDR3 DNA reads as TGTGCCAGCAGCGAAGAAGGACTCCCCTTC. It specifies CASSEEGLPF.

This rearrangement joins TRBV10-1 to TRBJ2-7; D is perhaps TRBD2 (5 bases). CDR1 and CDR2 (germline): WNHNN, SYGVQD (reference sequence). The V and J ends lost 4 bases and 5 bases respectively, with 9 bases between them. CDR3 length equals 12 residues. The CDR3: CASSAGEHEQYV. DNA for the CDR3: TGCGCCAGCAGTGCCGGGGAGCACGAGCAGTACGTC.

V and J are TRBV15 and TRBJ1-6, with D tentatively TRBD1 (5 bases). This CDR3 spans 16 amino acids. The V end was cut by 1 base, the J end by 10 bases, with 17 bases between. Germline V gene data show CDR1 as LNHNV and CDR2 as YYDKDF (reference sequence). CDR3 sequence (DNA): TGTGCCACCAGCAGAGTCGGGGGGGAGGTCGGATCACCCCTCCACTTT. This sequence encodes CATSRVGGEVGSPLHF.

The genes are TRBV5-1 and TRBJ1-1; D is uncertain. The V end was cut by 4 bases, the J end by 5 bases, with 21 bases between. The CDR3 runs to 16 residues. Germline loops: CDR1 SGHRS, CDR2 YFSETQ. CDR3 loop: CASSPLMASGGTEAFF. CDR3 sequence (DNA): TGCGCCAGCAGCCCTTTAATGGCCTCCGGAGGGACTGAAGCTTTCTTT. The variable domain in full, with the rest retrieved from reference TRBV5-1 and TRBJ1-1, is KAGVTQTPRYLIKTRGQQVTLSCSPISGHRSVSWYQQTPGQGLQFLFEYFSETQRNKGNFPGRFSGRQFSNSRSEMNVSTLELGDSALYLCASSPLMASGGTEAFFGQGTRLTVV.

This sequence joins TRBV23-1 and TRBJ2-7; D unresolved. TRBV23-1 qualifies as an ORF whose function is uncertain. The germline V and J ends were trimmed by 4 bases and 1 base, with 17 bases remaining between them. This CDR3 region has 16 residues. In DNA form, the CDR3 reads TGCGCCAGCAGTCCCTCCCCCCCGGATGAATCCTACGAGCAGTACGTC. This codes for CASSPSPPDESYEQYV.

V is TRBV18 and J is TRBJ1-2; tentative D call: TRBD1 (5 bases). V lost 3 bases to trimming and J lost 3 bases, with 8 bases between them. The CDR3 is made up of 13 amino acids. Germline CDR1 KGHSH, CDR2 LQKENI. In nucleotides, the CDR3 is TGTGCCAGCTCACCCAGGGTGGACTATGGCTACACCTTC. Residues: CASSPRVDYGYTF. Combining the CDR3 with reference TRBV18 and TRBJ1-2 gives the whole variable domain NAGVMQNPRHLVRRRGQEARLRCSPMKGHSHVYWYRQLPEEGLKFMVYLQKENIIDESGMPKERFSAEFPKEGPSILRIQQVVRGDSAAYFCASSPRVDYGYTFGSGTRLTVV.

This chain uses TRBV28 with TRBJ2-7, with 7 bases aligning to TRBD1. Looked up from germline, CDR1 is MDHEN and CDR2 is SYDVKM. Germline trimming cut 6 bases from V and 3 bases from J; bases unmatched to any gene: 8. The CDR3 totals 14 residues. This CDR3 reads CASSTGDTGYEQYV. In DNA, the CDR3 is TGTGCCAGCAGCACAGGGGACACTGGCTACGAGCAGTACGTC.

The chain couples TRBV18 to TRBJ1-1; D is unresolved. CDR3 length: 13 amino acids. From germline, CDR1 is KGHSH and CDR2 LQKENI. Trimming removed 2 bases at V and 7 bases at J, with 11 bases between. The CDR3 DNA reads TGTGCCAGCTCACCAAGCCCGGGGAGTGAAGCTTTCTTT. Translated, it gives CASSPSPGSEAFF. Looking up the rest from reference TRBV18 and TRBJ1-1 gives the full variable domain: NAGVMQNPRHLVRRRGQEARLRCSPMKGHSHVYWYRQLPEEGLKFMVYLQKENIIDESGMPKERFSAEFPKEGPSILRIQQVVRGDSAAYFCASSPSPGSEAFFGQGTRLTVV.

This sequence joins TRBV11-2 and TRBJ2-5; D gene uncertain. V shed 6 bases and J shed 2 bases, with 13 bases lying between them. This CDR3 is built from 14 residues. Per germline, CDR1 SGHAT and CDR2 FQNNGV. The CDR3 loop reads CASRNSRSQETQYF. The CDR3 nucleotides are TGTGCCAGCAGGAATAGCCGGTCTCAAGAGACCCAGTACTTC.

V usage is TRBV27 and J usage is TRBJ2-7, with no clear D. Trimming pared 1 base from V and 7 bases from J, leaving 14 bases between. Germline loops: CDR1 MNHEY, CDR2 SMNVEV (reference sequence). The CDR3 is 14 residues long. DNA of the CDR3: TGTGCCAGCAGTTTATATAGCCAGCTAAGAGAGCAGTACTTC. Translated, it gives CASSLYSQLREQYF.

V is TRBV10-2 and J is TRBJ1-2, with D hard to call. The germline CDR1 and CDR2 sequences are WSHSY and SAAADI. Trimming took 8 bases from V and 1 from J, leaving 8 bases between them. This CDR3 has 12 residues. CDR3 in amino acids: CASGSINYGYTF. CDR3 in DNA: TGCGCCAGCGGGTCCATTAACTATGGCTACACCTTC.

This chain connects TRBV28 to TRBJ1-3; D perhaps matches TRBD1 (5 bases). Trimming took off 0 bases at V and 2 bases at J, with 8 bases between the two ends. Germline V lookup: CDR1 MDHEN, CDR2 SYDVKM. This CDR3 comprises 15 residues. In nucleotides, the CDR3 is TGTGCCAGCAGTTTATGGCAGGGTGCTGGAAACACCATATATTTT. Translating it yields CASSLWQGAGNTIYF.

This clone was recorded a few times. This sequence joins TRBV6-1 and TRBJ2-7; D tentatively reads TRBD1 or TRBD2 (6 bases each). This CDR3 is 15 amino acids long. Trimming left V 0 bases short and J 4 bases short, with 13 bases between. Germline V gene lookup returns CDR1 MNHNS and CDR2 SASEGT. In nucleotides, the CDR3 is TGTGCCAGCAGTGAAGCAAGGAGGGGGACGTACGAGCAGTACTTC. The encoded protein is CASSEARRGTYEQYF.

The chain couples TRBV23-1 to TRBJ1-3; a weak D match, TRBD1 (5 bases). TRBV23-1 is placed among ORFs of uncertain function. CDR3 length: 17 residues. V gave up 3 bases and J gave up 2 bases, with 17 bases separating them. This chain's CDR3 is CASSHPVRDGAGNTIYF. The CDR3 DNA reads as TGCGCCAGCAGTCATCCGGTGAGGGACGGAGCTGGAAACACCATATATTTT.

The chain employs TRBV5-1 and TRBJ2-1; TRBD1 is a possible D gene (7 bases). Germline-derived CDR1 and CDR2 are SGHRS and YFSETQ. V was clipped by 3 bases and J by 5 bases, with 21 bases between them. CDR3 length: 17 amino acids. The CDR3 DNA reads TGCGCCAGCAGCTCATACCCTGCGGCAGGGGGGAACAATGAGCAGTTCTTC. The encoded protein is CASSSYPAAGGNNEQFF.

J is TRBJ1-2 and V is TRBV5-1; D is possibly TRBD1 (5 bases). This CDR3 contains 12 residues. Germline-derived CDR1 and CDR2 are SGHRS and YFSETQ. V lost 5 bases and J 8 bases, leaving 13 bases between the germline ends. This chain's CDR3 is CASSFDRRGYTF. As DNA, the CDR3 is TGCGCCAGCAGTTTTGACAGAAGGGGCTACACCTTC.

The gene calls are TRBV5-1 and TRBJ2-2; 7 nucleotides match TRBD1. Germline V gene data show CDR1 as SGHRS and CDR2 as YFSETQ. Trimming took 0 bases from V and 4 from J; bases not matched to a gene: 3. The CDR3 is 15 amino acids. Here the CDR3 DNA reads TGCGCCAGCAGCTTGGTTACAGGGGCCACCGGGGAGCTGTTTTTT. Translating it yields CASSLVTGATGELFF. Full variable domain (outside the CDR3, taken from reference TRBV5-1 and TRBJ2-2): KAGVTQTPRYLIKTRGQQVTLSCSPISGHRSVSWYQQTPGQGLQFLFEYFSETQRNKGNFPGRFSGRQFSNSRSEMNVSTLELGDSALYLCASSLVTGATGELFFGEGSRLTVL.

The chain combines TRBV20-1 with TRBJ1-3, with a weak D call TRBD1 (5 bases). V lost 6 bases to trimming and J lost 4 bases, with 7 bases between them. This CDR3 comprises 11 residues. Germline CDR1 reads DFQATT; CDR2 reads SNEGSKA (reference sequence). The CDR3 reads CSARQGNTIYF. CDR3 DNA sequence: TGCAGTGCGCGACAGGGAAACACCATATATTTT.

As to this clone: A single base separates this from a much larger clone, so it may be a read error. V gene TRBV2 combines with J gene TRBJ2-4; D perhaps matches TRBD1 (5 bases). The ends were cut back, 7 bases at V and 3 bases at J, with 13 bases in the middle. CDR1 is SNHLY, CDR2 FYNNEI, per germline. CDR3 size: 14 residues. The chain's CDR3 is CASKGVGVKNIQYF. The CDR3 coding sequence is TGTGCCAGCAAGGGTGTAGGGGTCAAAAACATTCAGTACTTC.